Detailed here is one T cell receptor beta chain. What it recognizes is unknown. The assay was immunoSEQ multiplex PCR, and TCRdb's table has in-frame clones only and misses some. The sample has around 2,100,000 clones, about 95% seen once. It was CD45RO-negative cells, positively selected for CCR7, that made up naive CD8 cells, with terminally differentiated effector memory CD45RA+ cells excluded. This record belongs to a study of shared clonotypes between healthy human individuals. Study details: Aged 18 to 49, the donors were a couple of women and three men.

Germline V gene lookup returns CDR1 SNHLY and CDR2 FYNNEI. V shed 3 bases and J shed 4 bases, with 9 bases lying between them. This CDR3 contains 13 residues. Study-wide results and caveats: The rarefaction results pointed to incomplete sorted-subset sequencing despite large depth. Naive subsets usually exceeded memory subsets in estimated richness.

The source is a man younger than 30 in good health. This chain joins TRBV2 and TRBJ1-1; D possibly corresponds to TRBD1 (6 bases). The sequenced sample consisted of naive CD8+ T cells sorted from blood. Written as DNA, the CDR3 is TGTGCCAGCAGTGACCAGGGGCGCACTGAAGCTTTCTTT. Encoded protein: CASSDQGRTEAFF.